The present entry profiles one T cell receptor (beta chain) with its context. Antigen: not known. The sample belongs to a study of shared clonotypes between healthy human individuals. About the study: The study used three CD4 naive, three CD4 memory, two CD8 naive and one CD8 memory plate per donor. Study outcomes and limitations: Rarefaction exposed incomplete sorted-subset sequencing despite large depth.

Sequencing was performed with immunoSEQ multiplex PCR; in TCRdb, only in-frame clones are kept and a portion is missing. The sample lists 2 million to 2.5 million clones; approximately 96% were seen once. What was sequenced was naive CD4+ T cells sorted from blood. Subset: CD45RA+ positively selected. This TCR derives from a man aged 18 to 29 in good health.

Here the CDR3 reads CASKRAGGSYNEQFF. As DNA, the CDR3 is TGTGCCAGCAAGCGCGCGGGGGGGTCCTACAATGAGCAGTTCTTC. The chain uses TRBV6-5 and TRBJ2-1, with 9 positions matching TRBD2. V lost 7 bases, J lost 1 base, and 5 bases stayed unmatched. Germline-derived CDR1 and CDR2 are MNHEY and SVGAGI. The CDR3 is 15 residues long.